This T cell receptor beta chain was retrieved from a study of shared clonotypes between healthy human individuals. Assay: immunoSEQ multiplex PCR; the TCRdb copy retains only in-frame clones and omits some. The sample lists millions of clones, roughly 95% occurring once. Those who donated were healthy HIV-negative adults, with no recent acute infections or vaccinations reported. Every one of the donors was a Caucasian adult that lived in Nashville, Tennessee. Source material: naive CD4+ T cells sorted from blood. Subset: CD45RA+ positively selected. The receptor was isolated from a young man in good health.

In DNA form, the CDR3 reads TGTGCCAGCAGTAGGGATGGGCGGAACGGAGCTTTCTTT. Its translation is CASSRDGRNGAFF. V usage is TRBV6-5 and J usage is TRBJ1-1; D is undetermined. CDR3 size: 13 residues. V lost 5 bases, J lost 10 bases, and 17 bases lay in between. The germline CDR1 and CDR2 sequences are MNHEY and SVGAGI.